This paragraph covers one T cell receptor beta chain sequence. No antigen is known for it. Base qualities are not recorded, but no much larger clone differs from it by a single base. The cohort comprised 666 healthy bone marrow donors. At the time of sampling, all cohort members were nominally healthy, though unrecorded immune exposures were likely present. The donor was CMV seronegative and was included in the group of several hundred seronegative cohort members. A peripheral blood sample was collected from each donor, and TCR beta sequencing was performed on peripheral blood mononuclear cells. The Qiagen DNeasy Blood Extraction Kit was used to extract genomic DNA from the blood cell samples. The protocol used for the library was the immunoSEQ multiplex PCR assay. For the multiplex PCR, a mixture combining 60 forward primers for TCR Vbeta segments and 13 reverse primers for TCR Jbeta segments was used. A multiplex PCR assay on genomic DNA amplified the CDR3 region of rearranged TCR beta genes. Amplified TCR beta libraries were sequenced as 87-base-pair reads on the Illumina HiSeq System. Per the authors' processing: In a later analysis, tens of millions of unique TCR beta chains were counted across the roughly 610 repertoires, and roughly 10 million of these chains were shared by at least two donors. Raw reads were error-corrected and collapsed into unique sequences by a nearest-neighbor algorithm in which closely related sequences were merged to remove PCR and sequencing errors. Alignment of CDR3 sequences to IMGT reference sequences was used to assign V, D and J gene segments. For a sequence to be retained, a match of at least six nucleotides to both a V gene segment and a J gene segment was required. Rearrangements were called productive when the CDR3 lacked stop codons and stayed in frame with V and J; all others were non-productive. CDR3 was defined according to IMGT convention as the region running from the second conserved V-encoded cysteine to the conserved J-encoded phenylalanine. The earlier analysis of about 590 of the donors excluded sequences that lacked an unambiguous match to a single V gene segment. In an earlier analysis of 587 of the donors, V segments were called functional above 56.7% productive rearrangements and were called segregating when the between-donor standard deviation exceeded 5%. A statistical classification framework was built to diagnose cytomegalovirus status from the catalog of TCR beta chain sequences. In a later analysis, V and J genes were assigned by comparing TCR nucleotide sequences against IMGT/GENE-DB human TR gene sequences. The TCRdist pipeline was used in a later analysis to assign CDR3 sequences and most-parsimonious VDJ recombination scenarios. A later analysis defined each TCR beta chain by its CDR3 amino acid sequence plus V-gene family, and excluded reads lacking a unique V-gene family. To address suspected cross-contamination and a sequencing artifact, a later analysis removed several hundred highly shared, low-generation-probability nucleotide sequences. In a later analysis, a clonal expansion index was calculated for each public chain from normalized within-repertoire ranks of inferred template counts. In a later analysis, generation probabilities were computed with a VDJ recombination model fitted to out-of-frame rearrangements, and the resulting probabilities were checked against IGoR. In a later analysis, hypergeometric tests were used to score TCR-TCR, TCR-HLA and TCR-CMV co-occurrence, with a repertoire-size bias correction applied to TCR pairs. To estimate false discovery rates, a later analysis permuted the HLA or CMV assignments 20 times. In a later analysis, co-occurring TCRs were grouped using DBSCAN, with TCRdist sequence similarity added in when clustering inside HLA-allele-positive subsets. Repertoires with fewer than 30,000 or more than 120,000 public chains, plus five repertoires with anomalous nucleotide sharing, were excluded from co-occurrence clustering. TCRdb's version of the immuneACCESS table is confined to in-frame rearrangements and falls short of the full clone set. An unresolved V gene accounts for under half of the shortfall where checked; the remainder is of unknown origin. D and trimming come from the DNA, and the V and J calls and clone size come from that table. For this sample the table gives about 150,000 clones, of which 80% were detected only once. The ten top clones hold around an eighth of the sample.

The germline V gene (reference sequence) specifies MNHEY as CDR1 and SMNVEV as CDR2. V drops 4 bases and J drops 5 bases, leaving 14 bases in between. From the cysteine up to the phenylalanine, the CDR3 has a length of 14 residues. Only the CDR3 DNA stays, 42 bases, in frame from base 1. The data originate from a study of cytomegalovirus exposure and HLA in healthy donors (TCRdb year 2017). About the study as a whole: In an earlier analysis of 450 to 750 of the donors, 276 Gb of sequence data and 117 million unique TCR beta sequences from 150 million to 200 million T cells were reported. An early release covering roughly 600 HLA-typed donors comprised 250 to 350 gigabases of sequencing data and around 80 million unique TCR sequences. Of the 350 to 400 genotyped donors, approximately 83% fell in the genetic ancestry cluster associated with self-reported Caucasian donors. The study aimed to test whether signatures of past pathogen exposure could be identified by cataloging public T cell receptors. The T cell repertoires of some 670 subjects were profiled by immunosequencing and related to cytomegalovirus serostatus. A separate validation cohort of about 110 different subjects was used in addition to the approximately 670-subject first cohort. To predict cytomegalovirus infection status, the study combined high-throughput TCR immunosequencing, statistical association of individual TCRs with disease status, and machine learning. To study patterns of TCR occurrence, a later analysis re-analyzed previously published TCR beta repertoires from 700 or so donors and added high-resolution HLA genotyping. Rather than using new phenotypic data, the later analysis identified candidate immune exposures from TCR beta sequences and from how often those sequences occurred across donors. An earlier analysis of approximately 640 of the donors applied high-throughput TCR beta sequencing to assess whether each TCR beta V gene segment acted as functional or pseudogenic. Donor age, sex, ethnicity and CMV serostatus were compiled together with the repertoire data. In a later genetic analysis, genome-wide SNP genotypes for about three fifths of the roughly 670 donors were used, and that subset was treated as a discovery cohort. Every repertoire in the discovery cohort had been generated on one and the same sequencing platform. Both class I and class II loci were covered by HLA typing, at four-digit resolution. Typing coverage varied by locus: 629-630 donors for A, B, C, DRB1 and DQB1; approximately 500 for DQA1; approximately 610 for DPA1; roughly 450 for DPB1. Five DR-DQ haplotypes were handled as single units for association and clustering, since linkage in the cohort was strong. Among about 410 genotyped donors of the cohort, an average of approximately 200,000 unique TCR beta nucleotide sequences was sequenced per donor, of which about 19% were non-productive. Summary of the overall study and its limitations: In both the original and validation cohorts, the classifier was reported to diagnose cytomegalovirus status with high specificity and sensitivity. The 87-base-pair reads could not distinguish some IMGT-functional V segments, including TRBV6-2 and TRBV6-3, so those segments were excluded. Specific HLA alleles were associated with over 15,000 TCR beta sequences at a false discovery rate of 0.05 in a later analysis. CMV serostatus was the only immune exposure information available for the cohort. A further reported finding was that TCR beta sequences accurately predicted the HLA-A and HLA-B alleles for most subjects in the first cohort. A cluster of highly shared sequence variants was judged likely to represent a technical artifact of the sequencing pipeline. HLA typing was unavailable for some donors at each locus, so association tests used only the typed subset. A later analysis found that HLA-associated TCR beta chains were more clonally expanded and had lower generation probabilities than equally common non-associated chains. The earlier analysis of 587 of the donors excluded 15 to 20 rarely observed V segments, including chromosome 9 orphons, because counts were too low. It was suggested by the authors that the approach could potentially be generalized to other disease states and immunological phenotypes. V-gene and J-gene trimming of TCR beta chains was associated with a missense DCLRE1C variant in a later genetic analysis, and the association was replicated in an independent cohort. Broadly in line with IMGT annotations, most TCR beta V segments showed up in productive rearrangements about 90% or about 30% of the time in an earlier analysis of 587 of the donors. In vitro tests confirmed that a few of the cytomegalovirus-associated TCR beta chains recognize cytomegalovirus antigens. Across donors, most TCR sequences were observed very rarely, whereas some public TCRs were present in many individuals. According to a later analysis, TCR association rates differed among HLA loci, with DRB1 alleles showing the most associated TCRs and HLA-C alleles showing the fewest. Most CMV-associated TCR beta chains appeared to be HLA-restricted in a later analysis, and the HLA associations seemed to be driven largely by CMV exposure. A total of 150 to 200 TCR beta chains were listed by the study as associated with cytomegalovirus. The cohort was sequenced for TCR beta chains only, and without alpha or paired-chain data the features that could be detected were limited. Linkage disequilibrium might explain the correlated functional status among segregating V segments, but an unknown experimental factor could not be excluded. According to a later analysis, parvovirus B19, influenza, CMV and Epstein-Barr virus appeared linked to several top co-occurrence clusters. The presence/absence analyses assumed that sequencing depth was roughly uniform across donors, and that assumption may not be true. Compared with the approximately 670-donor mean, donors in an Asian-associated ancestry cluster had fewer N-insertions in productive TCRs, according to a later genetic analysis. When HLA alleles, especially DR and DQ, strongly co-occurred, attributing TCR associations to individual alleles was difficult.

This chain is built from TRBV27 and TRBJ2-5; a weak D assignment points to TRBD2 (6 bases agree). The TCR originated in a middle-aged woman in good health and CMV-seronegative. The sample consisted of PBMCs. The CDR3 protein sequence reads: CASSSPGLAETQYF. The DNA reads TGTGCCAGCAGTTCACCGGGACTGGCGGAGACCCAGTACTTC.